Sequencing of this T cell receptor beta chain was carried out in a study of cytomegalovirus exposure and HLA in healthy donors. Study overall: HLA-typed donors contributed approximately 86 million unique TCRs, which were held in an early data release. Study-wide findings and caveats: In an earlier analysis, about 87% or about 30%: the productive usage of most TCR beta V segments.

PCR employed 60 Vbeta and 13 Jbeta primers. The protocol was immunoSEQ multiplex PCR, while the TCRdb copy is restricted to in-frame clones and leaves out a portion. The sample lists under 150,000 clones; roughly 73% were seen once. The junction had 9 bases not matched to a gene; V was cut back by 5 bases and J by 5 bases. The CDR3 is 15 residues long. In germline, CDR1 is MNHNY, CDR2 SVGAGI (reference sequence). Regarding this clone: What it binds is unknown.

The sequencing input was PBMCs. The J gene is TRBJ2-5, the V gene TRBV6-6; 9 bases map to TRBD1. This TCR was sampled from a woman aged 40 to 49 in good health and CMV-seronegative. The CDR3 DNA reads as TGTGCCAGCAGTGGGGGACAGGGTGGCGCGGAGACCCAGTACTTC. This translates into CASSGGQGGAETQYF.